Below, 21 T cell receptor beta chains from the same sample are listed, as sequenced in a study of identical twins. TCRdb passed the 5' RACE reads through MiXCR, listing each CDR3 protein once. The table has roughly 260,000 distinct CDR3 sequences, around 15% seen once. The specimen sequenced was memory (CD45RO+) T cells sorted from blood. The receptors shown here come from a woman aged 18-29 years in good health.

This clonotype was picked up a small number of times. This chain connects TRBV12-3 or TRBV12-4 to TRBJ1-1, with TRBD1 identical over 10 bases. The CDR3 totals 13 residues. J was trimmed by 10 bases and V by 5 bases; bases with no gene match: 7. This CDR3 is CASSGRQGALAFF. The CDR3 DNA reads TGTGCCAGCAGTGGAAGACAGGGGGCGTTAGCTTTCTTT.

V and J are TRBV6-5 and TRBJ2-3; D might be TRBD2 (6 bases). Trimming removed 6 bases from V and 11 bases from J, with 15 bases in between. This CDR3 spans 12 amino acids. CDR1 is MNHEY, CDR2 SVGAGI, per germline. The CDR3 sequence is CASRSTGVVQYF. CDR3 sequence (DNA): TGTGCCAGCAGATCTACGGGGGTGGTGCAGTATTTT.

The CDR3 region has the DNA TGCGCCAGCAGTGAAAACTCAATTTACGAGCAGTACTTC. Residues: CASSENSIYEQYF. The rearrangement uses TRBV10-1 and TRBJ2-7; no clear D gene. Trimming stripped 3 bases from V and 4 bases from J, with 10 bases between. CDR3 length: 13 residues. Germline V gene lookup returns CDR1 WNHNN and CDR2 SYGVQD (reference sequence).

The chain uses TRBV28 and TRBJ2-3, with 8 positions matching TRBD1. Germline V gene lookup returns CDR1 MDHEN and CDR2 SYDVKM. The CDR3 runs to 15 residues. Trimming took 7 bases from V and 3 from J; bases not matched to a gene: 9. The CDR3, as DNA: TGTGCCAGCACTCACCAGGGGGCTGGGACAGATACGCAGTATTTT. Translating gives CASTHQGAGTDTQYF.

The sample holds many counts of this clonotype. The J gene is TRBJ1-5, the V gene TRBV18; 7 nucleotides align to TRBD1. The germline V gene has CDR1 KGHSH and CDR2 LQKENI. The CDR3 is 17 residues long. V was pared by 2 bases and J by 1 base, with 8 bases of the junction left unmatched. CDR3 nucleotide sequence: TGTGCCAGCTCACCATACGGAGGGGGACAGAGCAATCAGCCCCAGCATTTT. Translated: CASSPYGGGQSNQPQHF. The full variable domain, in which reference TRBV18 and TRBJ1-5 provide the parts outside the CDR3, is NAGVMQNPRHLVRRRGQEARLRCSPMKGHSHVYWYRQLPEEGLKFMVYLQKENIIDESGMPKERFSAEFPKEGPSILRIQQVVRGDSAAYFCASSPYGGGQSNQPQHFGDGTRLSIL.

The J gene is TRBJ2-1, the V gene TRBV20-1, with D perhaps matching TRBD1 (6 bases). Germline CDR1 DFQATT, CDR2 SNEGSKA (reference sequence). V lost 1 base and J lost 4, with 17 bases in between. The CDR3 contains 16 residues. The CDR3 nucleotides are TGCAGTGCTAGAGCCGCCGCCGGGACACCTTACAATGAGCAGTTCTTC. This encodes CSARAAAGTPYNEQFF.

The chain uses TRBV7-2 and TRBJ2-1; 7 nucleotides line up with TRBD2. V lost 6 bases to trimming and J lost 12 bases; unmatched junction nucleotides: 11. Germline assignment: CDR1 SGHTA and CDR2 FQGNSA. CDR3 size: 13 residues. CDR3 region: CASSFWGGQGQFF. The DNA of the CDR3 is TGTGCCAGCAGTTTCTGGGGAGGGCAGGGGCAGTTCTTC. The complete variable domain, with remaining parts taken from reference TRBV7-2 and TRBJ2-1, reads GAGVSQSPSNKVTEKGKDVELRCDPISGHTALYWYRQSLGQGLEFLIYFQGNSAPDKSGLPSDRFSAERTGGSVSTLTIQRTQQEDSAVYLCASSFWGGQGQFFGPGTRLTVL.

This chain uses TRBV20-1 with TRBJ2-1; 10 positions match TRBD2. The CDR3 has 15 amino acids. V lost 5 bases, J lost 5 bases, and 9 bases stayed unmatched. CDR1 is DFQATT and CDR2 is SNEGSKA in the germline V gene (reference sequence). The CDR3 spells CSAGPGLAFNNEQFF. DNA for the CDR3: TGCAGTGCTGGACCGGGACTAGCGTTTAACAATGAGCAGTTCTTC.

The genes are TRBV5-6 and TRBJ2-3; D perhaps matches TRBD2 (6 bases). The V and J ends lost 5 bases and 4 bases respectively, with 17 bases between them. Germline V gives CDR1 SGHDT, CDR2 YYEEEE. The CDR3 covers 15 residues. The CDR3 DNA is TGTGCCAGCAGTTGGGACTCCTCAATCGCAGATACGCAGTATTTT. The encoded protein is CASSWDSSIADTQYF.

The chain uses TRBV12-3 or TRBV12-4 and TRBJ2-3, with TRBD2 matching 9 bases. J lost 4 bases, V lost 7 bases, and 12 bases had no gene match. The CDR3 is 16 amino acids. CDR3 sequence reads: CASTRPRGGRADTQYF. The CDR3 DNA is TGTGCCAGCACCCGGCCGCGGGGGGGCCGCGCAGATACGCAGTATTTT.

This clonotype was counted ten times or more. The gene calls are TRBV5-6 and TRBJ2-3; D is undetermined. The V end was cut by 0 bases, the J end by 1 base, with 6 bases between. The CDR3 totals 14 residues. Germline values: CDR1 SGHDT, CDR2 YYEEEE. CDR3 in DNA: TGTGCCAGCAGCTTGGATCTCGGCACAGATACGCAGTATTTT. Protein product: CASSLDLGTDTQYF.

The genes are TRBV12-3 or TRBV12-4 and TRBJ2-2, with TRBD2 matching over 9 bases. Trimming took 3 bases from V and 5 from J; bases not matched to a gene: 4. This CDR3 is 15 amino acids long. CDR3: CASSFNSGRTGELFF. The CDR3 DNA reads TGTGCCAGCAGTTTCAACAGCGGGAGGACCGGGGAGCTGTTTTTT.

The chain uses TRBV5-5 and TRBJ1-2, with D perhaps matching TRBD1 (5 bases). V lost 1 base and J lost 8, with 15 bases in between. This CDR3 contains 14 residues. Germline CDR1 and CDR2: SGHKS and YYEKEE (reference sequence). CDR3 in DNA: TGTGCCAGCAGCTTGTCAGGGAACCATGAAGGCTACACCTTC. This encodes CASSLSGNHEGYTF.

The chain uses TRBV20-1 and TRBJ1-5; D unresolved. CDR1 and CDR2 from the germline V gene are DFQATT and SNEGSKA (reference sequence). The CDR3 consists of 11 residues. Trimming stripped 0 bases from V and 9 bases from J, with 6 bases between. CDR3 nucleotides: TGCAGTGCTAGAGATTTTGGGCCCCAGCATTTT. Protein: CSARDFGPQHF.

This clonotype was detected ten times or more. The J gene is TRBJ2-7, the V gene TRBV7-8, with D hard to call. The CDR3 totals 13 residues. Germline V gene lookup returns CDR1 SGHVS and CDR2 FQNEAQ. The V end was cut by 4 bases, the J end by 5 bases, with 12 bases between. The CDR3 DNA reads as TGTGCCAGCAGCTCCCGGGCAGTGGACGAGCAGTACTTC. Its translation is CASSSRAVDEQYF.

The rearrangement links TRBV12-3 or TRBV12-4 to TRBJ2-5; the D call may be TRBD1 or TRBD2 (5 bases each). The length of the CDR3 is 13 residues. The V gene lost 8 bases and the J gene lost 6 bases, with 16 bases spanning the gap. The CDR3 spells CASSLGDGKTQYF. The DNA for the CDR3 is TGTGCCAGCTCCTTGGGGGACGGCAAGACCCAGTACTTC.

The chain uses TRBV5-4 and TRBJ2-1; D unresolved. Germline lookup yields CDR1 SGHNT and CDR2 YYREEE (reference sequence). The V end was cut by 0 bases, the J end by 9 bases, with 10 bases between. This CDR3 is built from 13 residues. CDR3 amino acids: CASSLDGTGEQFF. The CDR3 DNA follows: TGTGCCAGCAGCTTGGATGGTACGGGTGAGCAGTTCTTC. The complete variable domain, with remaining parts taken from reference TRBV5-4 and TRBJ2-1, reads ETGVTQSPTHLIKTRGQQVTLRCSSQSGHNTVSWYQQALGQGPQFIFQYYREEENGRGNFPPRFSGLQFPNYSSELNVNALELDDSALYLCASSLDGTGEQFFGPGTRLTVL.

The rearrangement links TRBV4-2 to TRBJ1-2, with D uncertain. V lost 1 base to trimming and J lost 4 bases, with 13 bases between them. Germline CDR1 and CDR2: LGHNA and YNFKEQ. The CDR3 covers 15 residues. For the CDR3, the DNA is TGTGCCAGCAGCCAAGTAAAGCCGACGAGCTATGGCTACACCTTC. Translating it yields CASSQVKPTSYGYTF.

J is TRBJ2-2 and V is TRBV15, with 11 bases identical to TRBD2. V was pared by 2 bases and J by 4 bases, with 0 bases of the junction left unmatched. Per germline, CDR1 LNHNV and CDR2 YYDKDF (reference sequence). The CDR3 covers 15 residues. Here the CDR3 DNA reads TGTGCCACCAGCAGACTAGCGGGAGGCACCGGGGAGCTGTTTTTT. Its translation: CATSRLAGGTGELFF.

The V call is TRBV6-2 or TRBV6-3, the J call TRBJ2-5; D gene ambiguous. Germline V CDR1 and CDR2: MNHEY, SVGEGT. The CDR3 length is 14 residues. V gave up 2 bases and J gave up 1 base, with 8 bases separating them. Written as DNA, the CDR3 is TGTGCCAGCAGTTACCGGACCGGCCAAGAGACCCAGTACTTC. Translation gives CASSYRTGQETQYF.

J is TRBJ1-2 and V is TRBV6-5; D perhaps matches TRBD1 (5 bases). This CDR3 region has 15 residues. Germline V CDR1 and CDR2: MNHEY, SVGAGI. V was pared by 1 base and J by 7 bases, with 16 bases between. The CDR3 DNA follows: TGTGCCAGCAGTTACTTCGGGGGACTTAAGTCTGGCTACACCTTC. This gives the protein CASSYFGGLKSGYTF.